Listed below are T cell receptor beta chains from one sample, sequenced in a study of blood T cells in healthy people across ages. One entry per CDR3 protein results from TCRdb running MiXCR on the 5' RACE reads. There are about 1.4 million distinct CDR3 sequences in the sample; approximately 59% occur only once, and about 6.3% lies in the top ten. Material for sequencing was blood. The receptors here all came from a man younger than 35 in good health. The CDR3 runs from the conserved cysteine through the conserved F or W. D genes are given only for firm matches. Only part of the rows carry a size: once, few, many, or a class if the clone is expanded.

j_call v_call d_call clone_size cdr3_nt cdr3_aa
TRBJ2-1 TRBV6-2/TRBV6-3 - few TGTGCCACCAACCTCGGGGCGACATCCTACAATGAGCAGTTCTTC CATNLGATSYNEQFF
TRBJ1-1 TRBV20-1 - - TGCAGTGCTAGGAAGGCGTATGCAGGGAACACTGAAGCTTTCTTT CSARKAYAGNTEAFF
TRBJ1-6 TRBV7-2 TRBD1 - TGTGTCAGCAGCTTAGCTCGGACAGGGCAGTCACCCCTCCACTTT CVSSLARTGQSPLHF
TRBJ2-3 TRBV15 TRBD2 - TGTGCCACCAGCAGACCGGGACTAGCGGAGAAGGGAGATACGCAGTATTTT CATSRPGLAEKGDTQYF
TRBJ2-3 TRBV5-5 - - TGTGCCAGCAGCGTAGACATGTTAACGCAGTATTTT CASSVDMLTQYF
TRBJ2-5 TRBV7-9 - - TGTGCCAGCAGCTTACTGGCGGCGGGAATGCAAGAGACCCAGTACTTC CASSLLAAGMQETQYF
TRBJ1-5 TRBV4-2 - - TGTGCCAGCAGCCAAGAATACGGGGGGGCCGGGATCGGCAATCAGCCCCAGCATTTT CASSQEYGGAGIGNQPQHF
TRBJ2-7 TRBV29-1 - - TGCAGCGTTGGAGTGAGGGGATTTGGCGAGCAGTACTTC CSVGVRGFGEQYF
TRBJ2-7 TRBV4-3 TRBD2 - TGCGCCAGCAGCCAAGATGTAGGGACTAGCGATTACGAGCAGTACTTC CASSQDVGTSDYEQYF
TRBJ2-3 TRBV12-3/TRBV12-4 - - TGTGCCAGCAGGATGGGGGGGGCGGTGGATACGCAGTATTTT CASRMGGAVDTQYF
TRBJ2-1 TRBV6-1 TRBD2 - TGTGCCAGCAGTGAAGTAGGGACTAGGATTTCCCAGTTCTTC CASSEVGTRISQFF
TRBJ2-1 TRBV29-1 - - TGCAGCGTTGAAAGAGCGAATGAGCAGTTCTTC CSVERANEQFF
TRBJ2-7 TRBV4-2 TRBD2 - TGTGCCAGCAGCCCCCACCCAGCGGGATCCTACGAGCAGTACTTC CASSPHPAGSYEQYF
TRBJ2-6 TRBV7-2 - - TGTGCCAGCAGCTTAGCAGTTGTCTCTGGGGCCAACGTCCTGACTTTC CASSLAVVSGANVLTF
TRBJ1-5 TRBV18 - - TGTGCCAGCTCACCAGGACTTCAGCCCCAGCATTTT CASSPGLQPQHF
TRBJ1-2 TRBV7-9 - - TGTGCCAGCAGCATAACCCCTAAAATGGTGGAAGATTATGGCTACACCTTC CASSITPKMVEDYGYTF
TRBJ1-1 TRBV9 - - TGTGCCAGCAGCGTAGACTTACAGGGCTGGGACACTGAAGCTTTCTTT CASSVDLQGWDTEAFF
TRBJ2-6 TRBV29-1 - - TGCAGCGTTGCAGAATCTGGGGCCAACGTCCTGACTTTC CSVAESGANVLTF
TRBJ1-2 TRBV29-1 TRBD1 few TGCAGCGTTGGGGGACAGGGGGCCCCTAACTATGGCTACACCTTC CSVGGQGAPNYGYTF
TRBJ1-1 TRBV20-1 - - TGCAGTGCTAGAGCTGAGGGAGGGCTCACTGAAGCTTTCTTT CSARAEGGLTEAFF
TRBJ1-1 TRBV20-1 - - TGCAGTGCTAGAGCCTACGGGGGCACTGAAGCTTTCTTT CSARAYGGTEAFF
TRBJ2-7 TRBV7-2 TRBD1 many TGTGCCAGCAGCGCCGGGACAGGGGTCTACGAGCAGTACTTC CASSAGTGVYEQYF